Below are 5 T cell receptor beta chains sequenced from a single sample in a study of T cell changes during pregnancy in multiple sclerosis. Here immunoSEQ multiplex PCR was the method, and the copy in TCRdb shows in-frame clones only, minus some. The sample holds about 67,000 clones, about nine tenths seen once. The sequences come from peripheral blood, collected in the first trimester of pregnancy. These receptors were taken from a female donor with multiple sclerosis, enrolled in a pregnancy study.

The chain carries TRBV7-7 and TRBJ2-7; 8 nucleotides line up with TRBD1. This CDR3 spans 13 amino acids. In germline, CDR1 is SSHAT, CDR2 FNYEAQ (reference sequence). With 4 bases clipped from V and 7 bases from J, the junction kept 6 bases outside the gene matches. CDR3: CASSYDRQGEQYF. CDR3 coding DNA: TGTGCCAGCAGCTACGATCGACAGGGGGAGCAGTACTTC.

V and J are TRBV5-6 and TRBJ2-1, with 7 positions matching TRBD1. Germline CDR1 and CDR2: SGHDT and YYEEEE. The CDR3 contains 14 residues. After removal of 4 bases from V and 8 bases from J, the junction contained 9 bases not matched to a gene. The CDR3 protein is CASSLGDSVYEQFF. As DNA, the CDR3 is TGTGCCAGCAGCCTTGGGGACAGCGTCTATGAGCAGTTCTTC.

This chain connects TRBV7-2 to TRBJ1-1; D is possibly TRBD1 (6 bases). V lost 11 bases and J lost 9, with 28 bases in between. The CDR3 contains 15 residues. Germline CDR1 and CDR2: SGHTA and FQGNSA. The CDR3 is CAAGWGGSGGPKAFF. The CDR3, as DNA: TGTGCCGCAGGCTGGGGGGGTTCTGGGGGCCCGAAAGCTTTCTTT.

The chain has TRBV18 and TRBJ2-7; D perhaps matches TRBD1 (6 bases). V was clipped by 5 bases and J by 3 bases, with 11 bases between them. The germline CDR1 and CDR2 sequences are KGHSH and LQKENI. The CDR3 loop spans 13 amino acids. In nucleotides, the CDR3 is TGTGCCAGCTCAGCAAAGGACAGCTACGAGCAGTACTTC. Its translation is CASSAKDSYEQYF.

The chain is built from TRBV30 and TRBJ2-5; possibly TRBD1 for D (5 bases). CDR1 GTSNPN and CDR2 SVGIG come from the germline V gene (reference sequence). The CDR3 contains 13 residues. The ends were cut back, 0 bases at V and 4 bases at J, with 9 bases in the middle. CDR3 sequence reads: CAWSVGVPETQYF. In nucleotides, the CDR3 is TGTGCCTGGAGTGTAGGGGTCCCAGAGACCCAGTACTTC.